This passage covers 20 T cell receptor beta chains from one sample sequenced in a study of early T cells in non-severe SARS-CoV-2 infection. TCRdb re-derived calls from the 5' RACE reads in MiXCR, one entry per CDR3 protein. The sample lists some 91,000 distinct CDR3 sequences, under 15% occurring once. The sample consisted of whole blood. These receptors were taken from an adult who was a healthcare worker with PCR-confirmed SARS-CoV-2 infection or an uninfected control (not recorded which).

This clonotype was picked up a small number of times. The gene calls are TRBV29-1 and TRBJ2-7, with no clear D. Trimming cost V 4 bases and J 5 bases, with 9 bases left between them. Looked up from germline, CDR1 is SQVTM and CDR2 is ANQGSEA. The CDR3 spans 11 residues. The CDR3 DNA reads as TGCAGCGTTGGGTGGTTCGACGAGCAGTACTTC. Protein sequence: CSVGWFDEQYF.

CDR3 in amino acids: CSARDSGTPKETQYF. DNA for the CDR3: TGCAGTGCTAGAGACTCCGGGACTCCAAAAGAGACCCAGTACTTC. The rearrangement joins TRBV20-1 to TRBJ2-5; a possible D gene is TRBD2 (6 bases). The CDR3 spans 15 residues. Germline V gives CDR1 DFQATT, CDR2 SNEGSKA (reference sequence). Deletions cut 0 bases from V and 3 bases from J, with 14 bases between.

The V and J genes are TRBV20-1 and TRBJ2-3; 9 bases match TRBD2. CDR3 length: 15 amino acids. Germline trimming cut 6 bases from V and 4 bases from J; bases unmatched to any gene: 11. Per the germline V gene, CDR1 is DFQATT and CDR2 is SNEGSKA (reference sequence). The CDR3 DNA follows: TGCAGTGCCCAGCGGGGGGCAGGGGGAGCAGATACGCAGTATTTT. It is translated as CSAQRGAGGADTQYF.

This chain connects TRBV2 to TRBJ1-5, with no clear D. Trimming removed 2 bases from V and 7 bases from J, with 18 bases in between. Germline CDR1 reads SNHLY; CDR2 reads FYNNEI. This CDR3 spans 16 amino acids. CDR3 in DNA: TGTGCCAGCAGTGAAAGCCGGCCGCTGGGGAACCAGCCCCAGCATTTT. Translated, it gives CASSESRPLGNQPQHF.

This clonotype showed up many times. The chain's CDR3 is CSAEGLREQFF. The CDR3 DNA follows: TGCAGCGCCGAAGGCCTTCGTGAGCAGTTCTTC. The chain links TRBV29-1 to TRBJ2-1; D uncertain. The CDR3 is 11 residues long. Looked up from germline, CDR1 is SQVTM and CDR2 is ANQGSEA. Trimming cost V 7 bases and J 9 bases, with 13 bases left between them.

This clonotype came up a few times. The V call is TRBV2, the J call TRBJ1-6; 7 positions match TRBD1. After removal of 6 bases from V and 7 bases from J, the junction contained 6 bases not matched to a gene. Germline V CDR1 and CDR2: SNHLY, FYNNEI. This CDR3 comprises 14 residues. The CDR3: CASRGDSENSPLHF. The CDR3 DNA sequence: TGTGCCAGCAGGGGGGACAGCGAGAATTCACCCCTCCACTTT. Together with reference TRBV2 and TRBJ1-6, the CDR3 gives the full variable domain: EPEVTQTPSHQVTQMGQEVILRCVPISNHLYFYWYRQILGQKVEFLVSFYNNEISEKSEIFDDQFSVERPDGSNFTLKIRSTKLEDSAMYFCASRGDSENSPLHFGNGTRLTVT.

In its sample, this clonotype was seen many times. The J gene is TRBJ1-1, the V gene TRBV29-1, with a weak D call TRBD1 (5 bases). CDR1 and CDR2 (germline): SQVTM, ANQGSEA. The CDR3 is 14 residues long. The V end was cut by 4 bases, the J end by 4 bases, with 16 bases between. Written as DNA, the CDR3 is TGCAGCGTTGCGTGGTCAGGGTCGGTCACTGAAGCTTTCTTT. Residues: CSVAWSGSVTEAFF.

The chain links TRBV29-1 to TRBJ2-2; 10 bases match TRBD2. The CDR3 extends over 14 amino acids. Germline loops: CDR1 SQVTM, CDR2 ANQGSEA. Trimming at V came to 7 bases and at J to 6 bases, leaving 8 bases not matched to a gene. The chain's CDR3 is CSGLSGGRAGELFF. The CDR3 DNA reads TGCAGCGGGCTTAGCGGGGGGAGAGCCGGGGAGCTGTTTTTT.

This clonotype was observed at least ten times. The rearrangement links TRBV4-2 to TRBJ1-2; the match to TRBD1 covers 9 bases. Unmatched junction bases numbered 9, after V lost 1 base and J lost 6 bases. Germline-derived CDR1 and CDR2 are LGHNA and YNFKEQ. This CDR3 spans 16 amino acids. For the CDR3, the DNA is TGTGCCAGCAGCCAAGCCCGGGACAGGGCTCGAGATGGCTACACCTTC. This gives the protein CASSQARDRARDGYTF.

A few counts support this clonotype. This rearrangement joins TRBV5-5 to TRBJ1-6, with D tentatively TRBD1 (5 bases). Germline V gene lookup returns CDR1 SGHKS and CDR2 YYEKEE (reference sequence). The CDR3 loop spans 15 amino acids. V shed 0 bases and J shed 4 bases, with 8 bases lying between them. CDR3 protein: CASSLAEGYNSPLHF. CDR3 coding DNA: TGTGCCAGCAGCTTGGCCGAGGGGTATAATTCACCCCTCCACTTT. Full variable domain (remainder filled in from reference TRBV5-5 and TRBJ1-6): DAGVTQSPTHLIKTRGQQVTLRCSPISGHKSVSWYQQVLGQGPQFIFQYYEKEERGRGNFPDRFSARQFPNYSSELNVNALLLGDSALYLCASSLAEGYNSPLHFGNGTRLTVT.

V gene TRBV7-6 combines with J gene TRBJ1-5; 7 bases map to TRBD1. Losses at the gene ends were 5 bases for V and 0 bases for J; bases not matched to a gene: 13. The length of the CDR3 is 18 residues. The germline V gene encodes CDR1 SGHVS and CDR2 FNYEAQ. The DNA of the CDR3 is TGTGCCAGCAGCAGCCGGGACAGTAACAAAAATAGCAATCAGCCCCAGCATTTT. Translation: CASSSRDSNKNSNQPQHF.

The table lists this clonotype with a few counts. This sequence joins TRBV18 and TRBJ2-2; D is perhaps TRBD1 (6 bases). The germline V gene has CDR1 KGHSH and CDR2 LQKENI. V dropped 3 bases and J dropped 0 bases, with 14 bases sitting between them. This CDR3 has 17 amino acids. CDR3 bases: TGTGCCAGCTCACCGGACAGTCGGGGCTCGAACACCGGGGAGCTGTTTTTT. Translation gives CASSPDSRGSNTGELFF.

The chain has TRBV3-1 and TRBJ2-3, with a possible D match to TRBD2 (7 bases). V lost 7 bases, J lost 2 bases, and 10 bases lay in between. This CDR3 has 13 residues. Germline values: CDR1 LGHDT, CDR2 YNNKEL (reference sequence). The CDR3 DNA follows: TGTGCCAGCAACGGGGGGCCCACAGATACGCAGTATTTT. Residues: CASNGGPTDTQYF.

A few counts support this clonotype. This chain joins TRBV7-2 and TRBJ2-1; D unclear. V lost 3 bases, J lost 4 bases, and 16 bases lay in between. The CDR3 runs 16 residues. The germline V gene encodes CDR1 SGHTA and CDR2 FQGNSA. The CDR3 DNA follows: TGTGCCAGCAGCTTGGGTTTAGAATCCGTATACAATGAGCAGTTCTTC. Translated, it gives CASSLGLESVYNEQFF.

There are a few counts of this clonotype. The chain's CDR3 is CASSRLAGTYEQYF. The DNA of the CDR3 is TGTGCCAGCAGCCGACTAGCGGGGACCTACGAGCAGTACTTC. This chain connects TRBV11-2 to TRBJ2-7; 11 bases match TRBD2. The V gene's germline CDR1 is SGHAT and CDR2 FQNNGV. The CDR3 contains 14 residues. The V gene end was trimmed by 5 bases and the J gene end by 2 bases; junction bases not matched to a gene: 2. Full variable domain (missing parts from reference TRBV11-2 and TRBJ2-7): EAGVAQSPRYKIIEKRQSVAFWCNPISGHATLYWYQQILGQGPKLLIQFQNNGVVDDSQLPKDRFSAERLKGVDSTLKIQPAKLEDSAVYLCASSRLAGTYEQYFGPGTRLTVT.

The sample holds a few counts of this clonotype. The chain links TRBV12-3 or TRBV12-4 to TRBJ2-1; D not certain. The CDR3 is 13 amino acids. Trimming took off 5 bases at V and 6 bases at J, with 11 bases between the two ends. This chain's CDR3 is CASSDLSSNEQFF. The CDR3 DNA follows: TGTGCCAGCAGTGACCTATCTAGCAATGAGCAGTTCTTC.

This clonotype appeared a few times. The chain joins TRBV25-1 to TRBJ2-1; TRBD2 is a possible D gene (6 bases). Germline CDR1 MGHDK, CDR2 SYGVNS. V was cut by 2 bases and J by 2 bases, with 19 bases left in between. The CDR3 spans 18 residues. In nucleotides, the CDR3 is TGTGCCAGCAGTGAAACATATTCGGGGGTCGGTACCTACAATGAGCAGTTCTTC. Protein product: CASSETYSGVGTYNEQFF.

This clonotype was detected many times. This sequence joins TRBV2 and TRBJ2-1; D may be TRBD1 (5 bases). The CDR3 length is 17 residues. Trimming took off 1 base at V and 0 bases at J, with 13 bases between the two ends. Per germline, CDR1 SNHLY and CDR2 FYNNEI. CDR3 in DNA: TGTGCCAGCAGTGAAGAGGGGCCGTGGCGCTCCTACAATGAGCAGTTCTTC. The encoded protein is CASSEEGPWRSYNEQFF.

The chain recombines TRBV7-9 with TRBJ1-6; D is ambiguous. Germline CDR1 reads SEHNR; CDR2 reads FQNEAQ (reference sequence). V dropped 8 bases and J dropped 4 bases, with 12 bases sitting between them. The CDR3 totals 14 residues. DNA for the CDR3: TGTGCCAGCCAAGGAGCCCTTTATAATTCACCCCTCCACTTT. Translated, it gives CASQGALYNSPLHF.

The chain is built from TRBV7-8 and TRBJ1-2; D possibly corresponds to TRBD1 (5 bases). Looked up from germline, CDR1 is SGHVS and CDR2 is FQNEAQ. V lost 5 bases and J 0 bases, leaving 16 bases between the germline ends. The CDR3 is 16 residues long. The CDR3 region is CASSPVFGAANYGYTF. Here the CDR3 DNA reads TGTGCCAGCAGCCCCGTGTTCGGGGCCGCTAACTATGGCTACACCTTC. The variable domain in full, completed from reference TRBV7-8 and TRBJ1-2, reads GAGVSQSPRYKVAKRGQDVALRCDPISGHVSLFWYQQALGQGPEFLTYFQNEAQLDKSGLPSDRFFAERPEGSVSTLKIQRTQQEDSAVYLCASSPVFGAANYGYTFGSGTRLTVV.